The 10 T cell receptor beta chains below all came from one sample that was sequenced in a study of neurological immune-mediated disorders. TCRdb re-called the 5' RACE reads through MiXCR, storing one row per CDR3 protein. Of approximately 32,000 distinct CDR3 sequences detected, roughly 15% appear once; the ten largest clones hold around 25%. Sequences were obtained from PBMCs. The receptors were gathered from a man in his 70s in good health.

This clonotype was observed at least ten times. The rearrangement joins TRBV5-6 to TRBJ1-1; TRBD1 might be the D (6 bases). CDR1 and CDR2 (germline): SGHDT, YYEEEE. The germline V and J ends were trimmed by 0 bases and 8 bases, with 14 bases remaining between them. The CDR3 runs to 14 residues. The CDR3 DNA reads as TGTGCCAGCAGCTTGGTAAGGCAGGGGCTCGAAGCTTTCTTT. Amino acids: CASSLVRQGLEAFF.

This clonotype was found many times. The chain recombines TRBV18 with TRBJ2-3; 7 bases agree with TRBD2. V shed 0 bases and J 1 base; nucleotides not matched to a gene: 4. The CDR3 length is 16 residues. Germline V gives CDR1 KGHSH, CDR2 LQKENI. The CDR3 region has the DNA TGTGCCAGCTCACCACCAGTTGCGGGGGGCACAGATACGCAGTATTTT. This sequence encodes CASSPPVAGGTDTQYF.

This clonotype was seen many times. The chain employs TRBV27 and TRBJ2-7; D not certain. Germline loops: CDR1 MNHEY, CDR2 SMNVEV (reference sequence). The V end lost 7 bases, the J end lost 2 bases, and 18 bases lay between the germline ends. This CDR3 is built from 15 residues. CDR3 region: CASMFGSRHPYEQYF. The DNA for the CDR3 is TGTGCCAGCATGTTCGGCAGTCGGCATCCCTACGAGCAGTACTTC.

In this sample, this clonotype turned up many times. The chain is built from TRBV5-1 and TRBJ2-3; D remains ambiguous. The CDR3 runs 14 residues. The V gene's germline CDR1 is SGHRS and CDR2 YFSETQ. Deletions cut 4 bases from V and 0 bases from J, with 9 bases between. CDR3 bases: TGCGCCAGCAGCCTAGACAAAAGCACAGATACGCAGTATTTT. It is translated as CASSLDKSTDTQYF.

In its sample, this clonotype was seen many times. This CDR3 is CATSRDPPSGFLYEQYF. The CDR3 DNA follows: TGTGCCACCAGCAGAGATCCTCCCTCAGGGTTCCTCTACGAGCAGTACTTC. The rearrangement joins TRBV15 to TRBJ2-7; D is perhaps TRBD1 (5 bases). The CDR3 has 17 amino acids. The germline gives CDR1 LNHNV, CDR2 YYDKDF (reference sequence). Trimming took 0 bases from V and 3 from J, leaving 18 bases between them. Supplemented by reference TRBV15 and TRBJ2-7, the full variable domain reads DAMVIQNPRYQVTQFGKPVTLSCSQTLNHNVMYWYQQKSSQAPKLLFHYYDKDFNNEADTPDNFQSRRPNTSFCFLDIRSPGLGDTAMYLCATSRDPPSGFLYEQYFGPGTRLTVT.

This clonotype was detected ten times or more. This sequence joins TRBV6-2 or TRBV6-3 and TRBJ2-5; the D gene is possibly TRBD2 (6 bases). This CDR3 region has 15 residues. Germline V gene lookup returns CDR1 MNHEY and CDR2 SVGEGT. V lost 0 bases and J lost 4, with 12 bases in between. The CDR3 DNA is TGTGCCAGCAGTTACTCGACGATGGGGGGAGAGACCCAGTACTTC. Its protein product is CASSYSTMGGETQYF.

The table lists this clonotype with many counts. This chain links TRBV10-3 with TRBJ1-6, with D perhaps TRBD1 (6 bases). In germline, CDR1 is ENHRY, CDR2 SYGVKD. The germline V and J ends were trimmed by 7 bases and 2 bases, with 12 bases remaining between them. The length of the CDR3 is 15 residues. The CDR3 sequence: CAIKTGSPYNSPLHF. In nucleotides, the CDR3 is TGTGCCATCAAGACAGGCAGTCCCTATAATTCACCCCTCCACTTT.

This clonotype was detected many times. V usage is TRBV7-3 and J usage is TRBJ2-2, with TRBD2 identical over 8 bases. Unmatched junction bases numbered 4, after V lost 5 bases and J lost 5 bases. Germline-derived CDR1 and CDR2 are SGHTA and FQGTGA. This CDR3 region has 14 residues. CDR3 sequence reads: CASSPGGGTGELFF. In DNA form, the CDR3 reads TGTGCCAGCAGCCCCGGGGGGGGAACCGGGGAGCTGTTTTTT.

This clonotype was counted ten times or more. V gene TRBV12-3 or TRBV12-4 combines with J gene TRBJ1-5; D might be TRBD1 (6 bases). The CDR3 runs 15 residues. V was trimmed by 1 base and J by 4 bases, leaving 11 bases between them. This CDR3 is CASSLVGGLNQPQHF. Written as DNA, the CDR3 is TGTGCCAGCAGTTTAGTGGGGGGGCTTAATCAGCCCCAGCATTTT.

This clonotype has at least ten counts. This rearrangement joins TRBV5-5 to TRBJ2-3, with 14 nucleotides matching TRBD2. V was clipped by 4 bases and J by 4 bases; unmatched bases: 5. CDR1 is SGHKS and CDR2 is YYEKEE in the germline V gene (reference sequence). The CDR3 covers 16 residues. CDR3 loop: CASSGGTSGRSDTQYF. In nucleotides, the CDR3 is TGTGCCAGCAGCGGAGGGACTAGCGGGAGATCAGATACGCAGTATTTT. Combining the CDR3 with reference TRBV5-5 and TRBJ2-3 gives the whole variable domain DAGVTQSPTHLIKTRGQQVTLRCSPISGHKSVSWYQQVLGQGPQFIFQYYEKEERGRGNFPDRFSARQFPNYSSELNVNALLLGDSALYLCASSGGTSGRSDTQYFGPGTRLTVL.